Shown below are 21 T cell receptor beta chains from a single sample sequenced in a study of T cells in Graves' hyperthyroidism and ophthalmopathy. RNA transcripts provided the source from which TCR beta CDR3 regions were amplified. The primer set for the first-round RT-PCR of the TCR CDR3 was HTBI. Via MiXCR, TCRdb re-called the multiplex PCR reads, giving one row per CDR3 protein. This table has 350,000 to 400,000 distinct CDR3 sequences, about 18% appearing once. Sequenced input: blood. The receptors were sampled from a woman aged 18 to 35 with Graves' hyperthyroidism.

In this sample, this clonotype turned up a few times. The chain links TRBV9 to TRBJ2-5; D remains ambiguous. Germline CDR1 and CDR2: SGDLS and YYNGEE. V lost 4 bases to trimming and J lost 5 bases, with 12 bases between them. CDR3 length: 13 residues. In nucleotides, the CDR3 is TGTGCCAGCAGCATCCGGTTTGGGGAGACCCAGTACTTC. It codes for CASSIRFGETQYF.

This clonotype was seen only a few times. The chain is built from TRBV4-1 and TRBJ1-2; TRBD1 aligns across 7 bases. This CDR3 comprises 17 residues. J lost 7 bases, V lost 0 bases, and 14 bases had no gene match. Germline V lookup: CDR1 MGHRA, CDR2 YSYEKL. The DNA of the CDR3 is TGCGCCAGCAGCCAAGAGAGGAACGAAGGGGGCATCAGTGGCTACACCTTC. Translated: CASSQERNEGGISGYTF.

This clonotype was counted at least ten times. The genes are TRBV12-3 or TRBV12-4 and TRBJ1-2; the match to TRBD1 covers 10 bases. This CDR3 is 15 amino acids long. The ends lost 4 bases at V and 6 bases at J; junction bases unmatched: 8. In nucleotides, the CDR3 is TGTGCCAGCAGTTCCCGACAGGGGGCATGGAATGGCTACACCTTC. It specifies CASSSRQGAWNGYTF.

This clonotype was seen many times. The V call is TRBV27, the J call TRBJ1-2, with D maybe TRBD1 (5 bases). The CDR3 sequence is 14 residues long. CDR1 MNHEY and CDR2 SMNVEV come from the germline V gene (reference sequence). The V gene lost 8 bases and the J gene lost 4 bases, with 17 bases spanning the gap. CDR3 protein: CASGLGARAYGYTF. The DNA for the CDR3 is TGTGCCAGCGGTCTTGGGGCAAGGGCCTATGGCTACACCTTC.

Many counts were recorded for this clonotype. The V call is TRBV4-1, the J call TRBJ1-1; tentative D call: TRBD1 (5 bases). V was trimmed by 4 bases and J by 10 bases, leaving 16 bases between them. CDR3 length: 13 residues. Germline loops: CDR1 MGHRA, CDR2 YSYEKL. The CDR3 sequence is CASSRETGPTAFF. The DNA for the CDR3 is TGCGCCAGCAGCCGCGAGACGGGGCCCACAGCTTTCTTT.

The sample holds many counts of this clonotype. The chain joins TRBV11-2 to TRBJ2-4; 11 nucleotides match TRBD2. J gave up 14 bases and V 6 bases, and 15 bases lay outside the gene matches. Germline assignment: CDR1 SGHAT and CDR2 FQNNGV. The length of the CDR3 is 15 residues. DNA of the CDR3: TGTGCCAGCAGTCTGGGCCCAACTAGCGGGGGATCTAAGTACTTC. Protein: CASSLGPTSGGSKYF.

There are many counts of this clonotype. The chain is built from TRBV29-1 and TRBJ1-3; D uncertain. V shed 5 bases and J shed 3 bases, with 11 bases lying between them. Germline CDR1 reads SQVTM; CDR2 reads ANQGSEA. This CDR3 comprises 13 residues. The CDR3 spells CSVRSDGGNTIYF. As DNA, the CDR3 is TGCAGCGTTCGAAGTGACGGTGGAAACACCATATATTTT.

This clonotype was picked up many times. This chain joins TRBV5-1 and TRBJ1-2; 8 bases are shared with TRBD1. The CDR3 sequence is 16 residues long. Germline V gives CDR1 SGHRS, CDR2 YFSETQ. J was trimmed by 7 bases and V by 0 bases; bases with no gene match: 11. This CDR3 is CASSLARQGTSGGYTF. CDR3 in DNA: TGCGCCAGCAGCTTGGCTCGACAGGGGACGTCCGGTGGCTACACCTTC.

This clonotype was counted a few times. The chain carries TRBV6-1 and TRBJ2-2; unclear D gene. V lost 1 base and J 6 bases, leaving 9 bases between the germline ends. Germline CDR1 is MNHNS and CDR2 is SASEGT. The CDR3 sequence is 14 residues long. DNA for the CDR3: TGTGCCAGCAGTGAAGGCCTACTCCCCGGGGAGCTGTTTTTT. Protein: CASSEGLLPGELFF.

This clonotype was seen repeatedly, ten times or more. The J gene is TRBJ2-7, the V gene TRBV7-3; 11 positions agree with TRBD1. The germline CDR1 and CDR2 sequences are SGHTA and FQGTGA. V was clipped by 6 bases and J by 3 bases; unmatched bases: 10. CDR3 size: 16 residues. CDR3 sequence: CASSLDRDRGIYEQYF. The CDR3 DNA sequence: TGTGCCAGCAGTTTAGACCGGGACAGGGGGATCTACGAGCAGTACTTC.

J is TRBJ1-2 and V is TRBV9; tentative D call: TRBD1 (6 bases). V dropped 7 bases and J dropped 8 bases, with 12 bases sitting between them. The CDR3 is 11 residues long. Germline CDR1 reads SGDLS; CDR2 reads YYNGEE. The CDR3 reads CASSGAHGYTF. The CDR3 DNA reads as TGTGCCAGCTCGGGGGCGCACGGCTACACCTTC.

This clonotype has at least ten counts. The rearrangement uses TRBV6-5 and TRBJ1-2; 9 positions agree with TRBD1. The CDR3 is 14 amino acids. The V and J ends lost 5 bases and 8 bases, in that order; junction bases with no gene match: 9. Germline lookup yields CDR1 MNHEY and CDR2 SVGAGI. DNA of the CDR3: TGTGCCAGCAGTCCCTCGACAGGGGGGGGAGGCTACACCTTC. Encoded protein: CASSPSTGGGGYTF.

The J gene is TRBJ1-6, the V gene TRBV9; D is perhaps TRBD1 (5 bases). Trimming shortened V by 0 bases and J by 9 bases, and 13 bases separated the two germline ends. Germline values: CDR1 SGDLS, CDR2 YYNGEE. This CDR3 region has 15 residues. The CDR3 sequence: CASSVGSGGGSPLHF. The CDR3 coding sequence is TGTGCCAGCAGCGTAGGCTCCGGCGGGGGTTCACCCCTCCACTTT.

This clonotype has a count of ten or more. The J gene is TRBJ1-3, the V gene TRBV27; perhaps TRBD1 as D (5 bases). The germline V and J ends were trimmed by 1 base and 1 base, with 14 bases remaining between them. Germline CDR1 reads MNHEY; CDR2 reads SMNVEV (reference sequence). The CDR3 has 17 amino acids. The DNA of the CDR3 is TGTGCCAGCAGTTTATTGCCCGGGGGGGTATCTGGAAACACCATATATTTT. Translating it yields CASSLLPGGVSGNTIYF.

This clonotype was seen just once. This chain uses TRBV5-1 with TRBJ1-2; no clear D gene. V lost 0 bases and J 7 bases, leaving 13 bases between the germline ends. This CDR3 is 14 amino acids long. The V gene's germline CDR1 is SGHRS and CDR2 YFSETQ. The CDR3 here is CASSLGAGVSGYTF. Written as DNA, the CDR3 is TGCGCCAGCAGCTTGGGAGCGGGAGTGAGTGGCTACACCTTC.

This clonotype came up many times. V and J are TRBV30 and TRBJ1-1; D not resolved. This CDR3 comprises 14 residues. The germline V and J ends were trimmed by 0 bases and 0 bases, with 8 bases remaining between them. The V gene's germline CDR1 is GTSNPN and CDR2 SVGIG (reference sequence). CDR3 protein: CAWSVGSMNTEAFF. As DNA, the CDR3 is TGTGCCTGGAGTGTAGGGAGCATGAACACTGAAGCTTTCTTT.

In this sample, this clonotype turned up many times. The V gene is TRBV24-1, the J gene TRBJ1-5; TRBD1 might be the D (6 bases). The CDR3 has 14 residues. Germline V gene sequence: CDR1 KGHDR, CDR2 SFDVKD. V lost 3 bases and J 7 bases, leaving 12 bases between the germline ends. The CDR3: CATSDGGARQPQHF. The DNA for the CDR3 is TGTGCCACCAGTGATGGGGGCGCGCGGCAGCCCCAGCATTTT.

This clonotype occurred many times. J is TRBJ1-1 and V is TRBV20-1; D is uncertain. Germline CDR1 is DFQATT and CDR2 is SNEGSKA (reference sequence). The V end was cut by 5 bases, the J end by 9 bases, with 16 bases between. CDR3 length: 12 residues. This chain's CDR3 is CSAPIDVAKAFF. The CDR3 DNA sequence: TGCAGTGCTCCTATAGACGTGGCTAAAGCTTTCTTT.

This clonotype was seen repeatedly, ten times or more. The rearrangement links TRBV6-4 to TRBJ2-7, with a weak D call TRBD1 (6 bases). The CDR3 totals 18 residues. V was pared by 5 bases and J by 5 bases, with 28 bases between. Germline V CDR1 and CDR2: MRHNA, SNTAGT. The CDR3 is CASSNGVGGRGDSDEQYF. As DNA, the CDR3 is TGTGCCAGCAGTAACGGGGTGGGTGGCAGGGGTGATTCTGACGAGCAGTACTTC.

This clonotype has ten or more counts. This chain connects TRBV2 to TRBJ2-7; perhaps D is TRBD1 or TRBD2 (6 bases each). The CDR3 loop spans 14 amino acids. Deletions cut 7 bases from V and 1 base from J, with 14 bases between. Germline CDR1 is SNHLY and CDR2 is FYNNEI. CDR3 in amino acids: CASTPRGVSYEQYF. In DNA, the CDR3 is TGTGCCAGCACCCCTAGGGGGGTGTCCTACGAGCAGTACTTC.

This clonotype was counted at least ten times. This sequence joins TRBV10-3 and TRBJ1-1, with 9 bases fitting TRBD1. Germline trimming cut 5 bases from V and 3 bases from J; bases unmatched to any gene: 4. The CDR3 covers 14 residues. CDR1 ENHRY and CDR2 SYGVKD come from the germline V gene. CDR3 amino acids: CAISQQGADTEAFF. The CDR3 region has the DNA TGTGCCATCAGTCAACAGGGGGCGGACACTGAAGCTTTCTTT.